This T cell receptor beta chain was profiled in a study of T cells after yellow fever vaccination. Findings and limits, study-wide: A small share of clonotypes appeared in both CD4 and CD8 compartments.

This clonotype was detected many times. Its antigen is unidentified. TCRdb reprocessed the 5' RACE reads via MiXCR and lists one record per CDR3 protein. The sample lists 110,000 to 150,000 distinct CDR3 sequences; under 8% were seen once. From germline, CDR1 is DFQATT and CDR2 SNEGSKA (reference sequence). V shed 4 bases, J shed 5 bases, and the junction held 13 bases outside the gene matches. The CDR3 loop spans 16 amino acids. The rearrangement joins TRBV20-1 to TRBJ2-2; 7 bases fit TRBD2. The sequence was obtained from a man aged 30-40 years who received the YFV17D yellow fever vaccine. This material consisted of CD4+ T cells sorted from PBMCs, taken 10 days after the yellow fever booster vaccination. CDR3 in DNA: TGCAGTGCTATATCCCCCGGCGGCGGGAGAACCGGGGAGCTGTTTTTT. It encodes CSAISPGGGRTGELFF.